This T cell receptor beta chain stems from a study of shared clonotypes between healthy human individuals. V lost 4 bases and J lost 0; bases outside the gene matches: 10. CDR1 is SGDLS and CDR2 is YYNGEE in the germline V gene. This CDR3 has 17 amino acids. Data came from immunoSEQ multiplex PCR; TCRdb stores just in-frame clones and leaves some out. Among about 1 million clones, roughly 75% were seen once, and the ten largest hold nearly 1.5%. Naive CD45RA+ and memory CD45RA-negative subsets were split from CD4+ cells. The genes are TRBV9 and TRBJ2-5, with TRBD1 matching 9 bases. Material: memory CD4+ T cells sorted from blood. Subset of the sample: CD45RA-negative fraction. This receptor was obtained from a man younger than 35 in good health. CDR3 region: CASSQSIGQGYQETQYF. For the CDR3, the DNA is TGTGCCAGCAGCCAAAGTATCGGACAGGGGTACCAAGAGACCCAGTACTTC.